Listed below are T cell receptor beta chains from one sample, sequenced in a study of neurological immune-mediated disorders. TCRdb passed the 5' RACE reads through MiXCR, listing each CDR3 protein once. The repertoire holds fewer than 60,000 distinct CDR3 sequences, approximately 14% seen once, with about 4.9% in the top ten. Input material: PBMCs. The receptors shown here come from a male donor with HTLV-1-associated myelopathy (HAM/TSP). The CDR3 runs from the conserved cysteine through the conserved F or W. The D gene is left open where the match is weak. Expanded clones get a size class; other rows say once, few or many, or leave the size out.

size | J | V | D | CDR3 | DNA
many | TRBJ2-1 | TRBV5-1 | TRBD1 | CASTPGQGTNEQFF | TGCGCCAGCACACCGGGACAGGGTACGAATGAGCAGTTCTTC
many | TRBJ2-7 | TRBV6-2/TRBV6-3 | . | CASRESGGVYEQYF | TGTGCCAGCAGAGAGTCGGGCGGGGTCTACGAGCAGTACTTC
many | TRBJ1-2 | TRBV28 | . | CASSLKGREYYGYTF | TGTGCCAGCAGTTTAAAGGGAAGGGAGTACTATGGCTACACCTTC
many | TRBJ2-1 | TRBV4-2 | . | CASSQATTNEQFF | TGTGCCAGCAGCCAAGCAACTACCAATGAGCAGTTCTTC
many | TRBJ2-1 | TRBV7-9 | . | CASRGGENEQFF | TGTGCCAGCAGGGGTGGGGAGAATGAGCAGTTCTTC
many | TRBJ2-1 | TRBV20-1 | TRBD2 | CSATSGALAGPYNEQFF | TGCAGTGCTACTTCAGGGGCACTAGCGGGGCCCTACAATGAGCAGTTCTTC
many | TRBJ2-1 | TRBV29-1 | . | CSVERGSDEQFF | TGCAGCGTTGAAAGGGGTTCCGATGAGCAGTTCTTC
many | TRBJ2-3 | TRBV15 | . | CATSSRQGADTQYF | TGTGCCACCAGCAGCAGGCAGGGTGCAGATACGCAGTATTTT
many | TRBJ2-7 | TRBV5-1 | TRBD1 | CASRAAWGQVPLSPYF | TGCGCCAGCAGGGCTGCTTGGGGACAGGTCCCTTTGTCTCCGTACTTC
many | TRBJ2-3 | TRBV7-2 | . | CASSSGLSTDTQYF | TGTGCCAGCAGCTCTGGACTAAGCACAGATACGCAGTATTTT
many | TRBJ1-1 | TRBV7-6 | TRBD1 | CASSLTGQGFTEAFF | TGTGCCAGCAGCTTAACTGGACAGGGGTTCACTGAAGCTTTCTTT
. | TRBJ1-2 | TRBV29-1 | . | CSALETVAPPGSF | TGCAGCGCCCTCGAGACAGTAGCTCCACCCGGGTCCTTC
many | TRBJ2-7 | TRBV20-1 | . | CSARVGDSYEQYF | TGCAGTGCTAGAGTTGGGGATTCCTACGAGCAGTACTTC
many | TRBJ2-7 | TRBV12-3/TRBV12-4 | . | CASSLRDQQYF | TGTGCCAGCAGTTTAAGAGACCAACAGTACTTC
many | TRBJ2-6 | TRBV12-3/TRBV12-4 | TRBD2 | CASSGASGASSGANVLTF | TGTGCCAGCTCGGGGGCTAGCGGGGCTTCCTCTGGGGCCAACGTCCTGACTTTC
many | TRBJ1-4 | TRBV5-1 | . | CASSLIPTGNEKLFF | TGCGCCAGCAGCTTGATACCGACGGGTAATGAAAAACTGTTTTTT